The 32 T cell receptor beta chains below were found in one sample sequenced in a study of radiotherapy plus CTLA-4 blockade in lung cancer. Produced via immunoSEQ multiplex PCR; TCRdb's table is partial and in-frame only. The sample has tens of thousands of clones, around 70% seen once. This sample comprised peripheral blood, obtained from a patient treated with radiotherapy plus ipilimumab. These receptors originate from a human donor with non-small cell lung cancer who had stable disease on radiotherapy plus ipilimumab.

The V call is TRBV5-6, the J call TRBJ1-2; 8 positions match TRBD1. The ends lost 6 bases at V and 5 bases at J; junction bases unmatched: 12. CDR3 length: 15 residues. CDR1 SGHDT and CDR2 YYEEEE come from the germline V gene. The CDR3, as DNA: TGTGCCAGCACCACAACGGGGCAGGGGGCATATGGCTACACCTTC. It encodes CASTTTGQGAYGYTF. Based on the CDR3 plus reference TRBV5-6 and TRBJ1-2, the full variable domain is DAGVTQSPTHLIKTRGQQVTLRCSPKSGHDTVSWYQQALGQGPQFIFQYYEEEERQRGNFPDRFSGHQFPNYSSELNVNALLLGDSALYLCASTTTGQGAYGYTFGSGTRLTVV.

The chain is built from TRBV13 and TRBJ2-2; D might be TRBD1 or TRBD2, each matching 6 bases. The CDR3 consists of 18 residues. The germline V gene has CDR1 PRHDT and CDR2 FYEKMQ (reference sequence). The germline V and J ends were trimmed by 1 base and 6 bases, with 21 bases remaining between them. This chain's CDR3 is CASSLEVGGGSPAGELFF. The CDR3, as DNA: TGTGCCAGCAGCTTAGAGGTCGGGGGCGGATCTCCCGCCGGGGAGCTGTTTTTT.

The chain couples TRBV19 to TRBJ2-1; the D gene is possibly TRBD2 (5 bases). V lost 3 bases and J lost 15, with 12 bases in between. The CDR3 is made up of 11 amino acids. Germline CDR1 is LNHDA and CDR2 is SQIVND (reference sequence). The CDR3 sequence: CASSIVGVVFF. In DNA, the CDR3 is TGTGCCAGTAGTATTGTGGGAGTGGTGTTCTTC.

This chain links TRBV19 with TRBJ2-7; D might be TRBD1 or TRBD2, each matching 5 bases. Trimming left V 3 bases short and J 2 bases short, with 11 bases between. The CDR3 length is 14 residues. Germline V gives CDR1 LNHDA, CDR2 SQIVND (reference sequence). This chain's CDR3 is CASSMGQGPYEQYF. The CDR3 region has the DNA TGTGCCAGTAGTATGGGGCAGGGACCCTACGAGCAGTACTTC.

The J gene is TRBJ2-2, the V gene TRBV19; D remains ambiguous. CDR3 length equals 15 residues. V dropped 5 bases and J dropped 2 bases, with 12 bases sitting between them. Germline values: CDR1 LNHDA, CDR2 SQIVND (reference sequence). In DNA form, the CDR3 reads TGTGCCAGTAGTGGAACCGGGCCAAACACCGGGGAGCTGTTTTTT. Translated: CASSGTGPNTGELFF.

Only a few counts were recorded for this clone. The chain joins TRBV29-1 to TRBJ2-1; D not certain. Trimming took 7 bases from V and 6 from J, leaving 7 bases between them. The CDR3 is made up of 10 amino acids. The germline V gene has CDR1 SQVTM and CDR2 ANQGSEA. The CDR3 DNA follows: TGCAGCGCCAGGACCAATGAGCAGTTCTTC. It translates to CSARTNEQFF.

CDR3 region: CAIATELETQETQYF. CDR3 nucleotides: TGTGCCATTGCGACGGAGCTTGAGACCCAAGAGACCCAGTACTTC. This chain uses TRBV6-6 with TRBJ2-5, with D unresolved. V lost 10 bases, J lost 1 base, and 19 bases lay in between. CDR1 and CDR2 from the germline V gene are MNHNY and SVGAGI (reference sequence). This CDR3 has 15 amino acids.

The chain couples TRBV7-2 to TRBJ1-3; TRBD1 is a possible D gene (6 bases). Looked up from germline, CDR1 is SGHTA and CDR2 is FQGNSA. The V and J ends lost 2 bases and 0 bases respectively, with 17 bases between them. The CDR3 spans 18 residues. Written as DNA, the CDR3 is TGTGCCAGCAGCTTAAGTCCGGGACAAGGAGGCTCTGGAAACACCATATATTTT. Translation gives CASSLSPGQGGSGNTIYF.

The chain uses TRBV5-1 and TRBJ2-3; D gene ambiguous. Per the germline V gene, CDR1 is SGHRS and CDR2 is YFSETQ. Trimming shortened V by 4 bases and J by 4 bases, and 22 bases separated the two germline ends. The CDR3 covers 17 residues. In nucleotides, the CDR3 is TGCGCCAGCAGCCCCGGGTTAGTTGGATCCTCATCAGATACGCAGTATTTT. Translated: CASSPGLVGSSSDTQYF.

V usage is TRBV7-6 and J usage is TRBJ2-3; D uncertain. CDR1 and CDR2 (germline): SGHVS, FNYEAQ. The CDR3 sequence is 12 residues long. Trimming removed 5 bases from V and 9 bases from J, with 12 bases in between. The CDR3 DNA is TGTGCCAGCAGCGCCAACTATGGGACGCAGTATTTT. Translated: CASSANYGTQYF.

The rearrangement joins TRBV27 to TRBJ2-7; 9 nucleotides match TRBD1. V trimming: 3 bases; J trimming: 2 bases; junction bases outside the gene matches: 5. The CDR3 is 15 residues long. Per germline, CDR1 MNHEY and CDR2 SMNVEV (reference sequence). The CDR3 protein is CASSLHGTGPYEQYF. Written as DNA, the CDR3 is TGTGCCAGCAGTTTGCACGGGACAGGGCCCTACGAGCAGTACTTC.

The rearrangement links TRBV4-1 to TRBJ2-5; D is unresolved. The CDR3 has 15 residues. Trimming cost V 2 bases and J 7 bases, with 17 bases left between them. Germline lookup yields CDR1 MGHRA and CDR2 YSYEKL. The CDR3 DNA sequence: TGCGCCAGCAGCCAACCCCGGGCGCCCGGTGGGACCCAGTACTTC. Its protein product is CASSQPRAPGGTQYF.

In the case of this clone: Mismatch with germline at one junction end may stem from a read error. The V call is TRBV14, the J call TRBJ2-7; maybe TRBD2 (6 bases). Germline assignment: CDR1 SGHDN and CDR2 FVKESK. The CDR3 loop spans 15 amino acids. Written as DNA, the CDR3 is TGTGCCAGCAGCCACCTAGGTAGGGACTCCAACGAGCAGTACTTC. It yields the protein CASSHLGRDSNEQYF.

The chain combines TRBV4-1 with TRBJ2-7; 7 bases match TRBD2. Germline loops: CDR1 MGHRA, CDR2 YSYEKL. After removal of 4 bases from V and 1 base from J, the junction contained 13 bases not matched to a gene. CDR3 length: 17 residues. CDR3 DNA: TGCGCCAGCAGCCCGGGCCCCGCTAGCGGCAGTTCCTACGAGCAGTACTTC. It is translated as CASSPGPASGSSYEQYF.

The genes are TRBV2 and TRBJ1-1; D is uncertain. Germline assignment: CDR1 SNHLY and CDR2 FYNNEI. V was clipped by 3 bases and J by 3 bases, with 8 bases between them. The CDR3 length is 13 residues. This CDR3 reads CASSDKGYTEAFF. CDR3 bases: TGTGCCAGCAGTGACAAGGGTTACACTGAAGCTTTCTTT.

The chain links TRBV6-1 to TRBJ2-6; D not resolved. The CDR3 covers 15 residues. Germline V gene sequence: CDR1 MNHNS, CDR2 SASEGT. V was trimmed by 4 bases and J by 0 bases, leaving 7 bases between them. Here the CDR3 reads CASSGGNSGANVLTF. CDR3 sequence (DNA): TGTGCCAGCAGTGGTGGGAACTCTGGGGCCAACGTCCTGACTTTC.

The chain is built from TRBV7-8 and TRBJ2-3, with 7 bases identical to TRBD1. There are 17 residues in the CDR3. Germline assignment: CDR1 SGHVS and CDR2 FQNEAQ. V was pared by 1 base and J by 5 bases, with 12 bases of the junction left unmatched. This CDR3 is CASSLGEGYRGGDTQYF. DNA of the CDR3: TGTGCCAGCAGCTTAGGGGAAGGATACAGGGGCGGAGATACGCAGTATTTT.

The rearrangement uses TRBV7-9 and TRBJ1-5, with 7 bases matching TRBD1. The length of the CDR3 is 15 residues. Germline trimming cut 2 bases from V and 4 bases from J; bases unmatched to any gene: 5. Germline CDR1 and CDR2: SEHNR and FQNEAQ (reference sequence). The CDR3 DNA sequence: TGTGCCAGCAGCTTAACCACAGGGGAAAATCAGCCCCAGCATTTT. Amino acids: CASSLTTGENQPQHF.

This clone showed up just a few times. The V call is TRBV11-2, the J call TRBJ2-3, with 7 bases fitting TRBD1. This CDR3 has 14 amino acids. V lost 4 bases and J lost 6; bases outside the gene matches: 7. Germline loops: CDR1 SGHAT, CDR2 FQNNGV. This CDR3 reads CASSSIRGWDTQYF. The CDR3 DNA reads TGTGCCAGCAGCTCAATCAGGGGGTGGGATACGCAGTATTTT.

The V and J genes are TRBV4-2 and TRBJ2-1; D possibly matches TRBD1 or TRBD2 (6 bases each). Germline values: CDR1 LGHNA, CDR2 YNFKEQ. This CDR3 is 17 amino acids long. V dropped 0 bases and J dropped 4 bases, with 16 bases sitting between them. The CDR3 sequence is CASSQDRAGQGYNEQFF. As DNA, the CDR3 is TGTGCCAGCAGCCAAGATAGGGCGGGGCAGGGGTACAATGAGCAGTTCTTC.

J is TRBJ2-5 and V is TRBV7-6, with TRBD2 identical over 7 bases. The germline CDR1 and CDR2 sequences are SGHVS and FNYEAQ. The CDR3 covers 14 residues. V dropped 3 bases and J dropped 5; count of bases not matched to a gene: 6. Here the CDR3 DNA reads TGTGCCAGCAGCTTGGGCGGGAGATGGGAGACCCAGTACTTC. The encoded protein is CASSLGGRWETQYF. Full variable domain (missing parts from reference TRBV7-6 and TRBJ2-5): GAGVSQSPRYKVTKRGQDVALRCDPISGHVSLYWYRQALGQGPEFLTYFNYEAQQDKSGLPNDRFSAERPEGSISTLTIQRTEQRDSAMYRCASSLGGRWETQYFGPGTRLLVL.

The CDR3: CASSEAVRAGGIQPQHF. The CDR3 DNA reads as TGTGCCAGCAGTGAAGCTGTGAGGGCAGGAGGAATTCAGCCCCAGCATTTT. The chain employs TRBV6-1 and TRBJ1-5; D is unresolved. Germline V gene lookup returns CDR1 MNHNS and CDR2 SASEGT. The CDR3 runs 17 residues. Trimming pared 0 bases from V and 6 bases from J, leaving 18 bases between.

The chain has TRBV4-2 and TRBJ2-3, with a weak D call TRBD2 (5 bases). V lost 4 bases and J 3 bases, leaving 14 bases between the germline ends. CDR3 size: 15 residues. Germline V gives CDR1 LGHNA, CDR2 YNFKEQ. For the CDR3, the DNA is TGTGCCAGCAGCCGCACAACGGGGTTAACAGATACGCAGTATTTT. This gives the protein CASSRTTGLTDTQYF.

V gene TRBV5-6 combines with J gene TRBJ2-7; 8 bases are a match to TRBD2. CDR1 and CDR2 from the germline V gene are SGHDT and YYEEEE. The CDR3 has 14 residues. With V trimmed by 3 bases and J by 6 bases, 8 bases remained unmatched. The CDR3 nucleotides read TGTGCCAGCAGCTCGGGACTAGTAATTTTCGAGCAGTACTTC. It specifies CASSSGLVIFEQYF.

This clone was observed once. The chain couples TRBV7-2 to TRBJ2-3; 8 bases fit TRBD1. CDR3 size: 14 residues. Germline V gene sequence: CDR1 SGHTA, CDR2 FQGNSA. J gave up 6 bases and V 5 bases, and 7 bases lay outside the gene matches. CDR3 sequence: CASSPRQGRDTQYF. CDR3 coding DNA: TGTGCCAGCAGCCCGCGACAGGGGAGGGATACGCAGTATTTT.

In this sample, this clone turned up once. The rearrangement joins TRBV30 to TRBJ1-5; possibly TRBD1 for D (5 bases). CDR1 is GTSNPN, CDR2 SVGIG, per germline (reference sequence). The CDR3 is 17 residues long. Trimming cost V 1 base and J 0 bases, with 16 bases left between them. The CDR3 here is CAWSASGSSHSNQPQHF. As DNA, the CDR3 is TGTGCCTGGAGTGCGTCAGGGAGTAGCCATAGCAATCAGCCCCAGCATTTT. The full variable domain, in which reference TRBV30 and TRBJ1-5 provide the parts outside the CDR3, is SQTIHQWPATLVQPVGSPLSLECTVEGTSNPNLYWYRQAAGRGLQLLFYSVGIGQISSEVPQNLSASRPQDRQFILSSKKLLLSDSGFYLCAWSASGSSHSNQPQHFGDGTRLSIL.

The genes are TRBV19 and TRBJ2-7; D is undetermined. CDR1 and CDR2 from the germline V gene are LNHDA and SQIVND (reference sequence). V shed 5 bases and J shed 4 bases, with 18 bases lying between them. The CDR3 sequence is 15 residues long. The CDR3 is CASSPPGRRYYEQYF. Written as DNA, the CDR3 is TGTGCCAGTAGTCCCCCAGGCAGACGGTATTACGAGCAGTACTTC.

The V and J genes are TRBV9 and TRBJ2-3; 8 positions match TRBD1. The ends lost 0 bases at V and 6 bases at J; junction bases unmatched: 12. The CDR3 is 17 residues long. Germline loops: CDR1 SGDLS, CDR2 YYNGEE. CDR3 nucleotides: TGTGCCAGCAGCGTAGGGGGGACAGGATCCCTCCGGGATACGCAGTATTTT. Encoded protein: CASSVGGTGSLRDTQYF.

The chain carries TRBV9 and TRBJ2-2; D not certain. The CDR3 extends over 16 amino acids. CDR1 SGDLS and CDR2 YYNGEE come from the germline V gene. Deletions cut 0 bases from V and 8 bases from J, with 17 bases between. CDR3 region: CASSVEPSPAGGELFF. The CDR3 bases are TGTGCCAGCAGCGTAGAACCGTCTCCCGCCGGGGGGGAGCTGTTTTTT.

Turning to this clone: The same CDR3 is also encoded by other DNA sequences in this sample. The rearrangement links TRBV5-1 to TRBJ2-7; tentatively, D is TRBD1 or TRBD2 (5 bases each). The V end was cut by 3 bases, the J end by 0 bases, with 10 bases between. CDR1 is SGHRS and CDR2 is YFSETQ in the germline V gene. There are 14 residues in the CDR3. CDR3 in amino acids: CASSSGTSSYEQYF. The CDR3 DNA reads TGCGCCAGCAGCTCAGGGACCAGCTCCTACGAGCAGTACTTC.

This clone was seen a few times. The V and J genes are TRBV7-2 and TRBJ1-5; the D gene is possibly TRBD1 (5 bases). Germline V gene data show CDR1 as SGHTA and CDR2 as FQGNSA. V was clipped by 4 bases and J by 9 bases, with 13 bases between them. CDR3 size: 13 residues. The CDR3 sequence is CASSSGGVPPQHF. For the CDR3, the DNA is TGTGCCAGCAGCTCGGGAGGGGTACCGCCCCAGCATTTT.

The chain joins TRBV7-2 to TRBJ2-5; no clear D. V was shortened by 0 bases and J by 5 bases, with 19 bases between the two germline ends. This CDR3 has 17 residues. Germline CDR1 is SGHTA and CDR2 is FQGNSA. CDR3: CASSLAGLGVIGETQYF. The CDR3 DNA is TGTGCCAGCAGCTTAGCCGGTTTGGGTGTCATCGGGGAGACCCAGTACTTC. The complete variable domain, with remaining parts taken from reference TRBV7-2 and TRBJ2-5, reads GAGVSQSPSNKVTEKGKDVELRCDPISGHTALYWYRQSLGQGLEFLIYFQGNSAPDKSGLPSDRFSAERTGGSVSTLTIQRTQQEDSAVYLCASSLAGLGVIGETQYFGPGTRLLVL.